Presented here are 16 T cell receptor beta chains from one specimen sequenced in a study of blood T cell repertoires in COVID-19. Assay used: immunoSEQ multiplex PCR; TCRdb lists only in-frame clones, some missing. Among approximately 140,000 clones listed, around 90% were seen once. The material sequenced was peripheral blood. These TCRs come from a human donor with COVID-19, enrolled during active disease. The donor label of this sample is uncertain.

This rearrangement joins TRBV5-6 to TRBJ1-2, with 7 bases identical to TRBD1. V was pared by 4 bases and J by 1 base, with 4 bases of the junction left unmatched. CDR1 is SGHDT and CDR2 is YYEEEE in the germline V gene. CDR3 length: 14 residues. The CDR3 sequence: CASSLGTVNYGYTF. CDR3 nucleotides: TGTGCCAGCAGCCTAGGGACAGTTAACTATGGCTACACCTTC.

The chain employs TRBV5-4 and TRBJ1-2; 7 bases map to TRBD1. Germline V gives CDR1 SGHNT, CDR2 YYREEE (reference sequence). There are 15 residues in the CDR3. V gave up 2 bases and J gave up 1 base; unmatched junction bases: 5. The CDR3 spells CASSLPRGSNYGYTF. The CDR3 DNA reads TGTGCCAGCAGCTTACCCAGGGGGAGTAACTATGGCTACACCTTC.

The rearrangement links TRBV5-1 to TRBJ2-3, with 8 bases matching TRBD2. This CDR3 contains 16 residues. The germline CDR1 and CDR2 sequences are SGHRS and YFSETQ. J lost 6 bases, V lost 1 base, and 10 bases had no gene match. CDR3 sequence (DNA): TGCGCCAGCAGCTTGAGCGGACTAGCCTTCGGTGATACGCAGTATTTT. Protein product: CASSLSGLAFGDTQYF.

The chain employs TRBV7-2 and TRBJ1-5; D perhaps matches TRBD1 (6 bases). The CDR3 has 15 residues. In germline, CDR1 is SGHTA, CDR2 FQGNSA. The V end was cut by 5 bases, the J end by 4 bases, with 15 bases between. The CDR3 region is CASSLRSGENQPQHF. In DNA form, the CDR3 reads TGTGCCAGCAGCCTAAGATCAGGGGAAAATCAGCCCCAGCATTTT.

V usage is TRBV28 and J usage is TRBJ2-5, with a weak D call TRBD2 (5 bases). The ends were cut back, 8 bases at V and 1 base at J, with 11 bases in the middle. Germline CDR1 reads MDHEN; CDR2 reads SYDVKM. This CDR3 comprises 13 residues. Here the CDR3 reads CASGLAFQETQYF. In nucleotides, the CDR3 is TGTGCCAGCGGGTTAGCGTTCCAAGAGACCCAGTACTTC.

The chain employs TRBV11-2 and TRBJ2-3, with D maybe TRBD2 (7 bases). The CDR3 spans 15 residues. Trimming shortened V by 4 bases and J by 4 bases, and 15 bases separated the two germline ends. In germline, CDR1 is SGHAT, CDR2 FQNNGV. The CDR3 sequence is CASSSLRGGADTQYF. CDR3 in DNA: TGTGCCAGCAGCTCTCTCCGAGGGGGGGCAGATACGCAGTATTTT.

V usage is TRBV6-1 and J usage is TRBJ1-5; D is perhaps TRBD1 (5 bases). The CDR3 has 16 residues. V lost 3 bases and J 0 bases, leaving 12 bases between the germline ends. Per the germline V gene, CDR1 is MNHNS and CDR2 is SASEGT. In nucleotides, the CDR3 is TGTGCCAGCAGTGACCAGGCAGGGCATAGCAATCAGCCCCAGCATTTT. Translation: CASSDQAGHSNQPQHF.

The gene calls are TRBV3-1 (or the pseudogene TRBV3-2) and TRBJ2-3, with 8 positions matching TRBD1. With 3 bases clipped from V and 5 bases from J, the junction kept 16 bases outside the gene matches. This CDR3 comprises 18 residues. The germline V gene has CDR1 LGHDT and CDR2 YNNKEL (reference sequence). The CDR3 spells CASSQDSSLDRGGDTQYF. CDR3 nucleotide sequence: TGTGCCAGCAGCCAGGACTCCTCCCTAGACAGGGGTGGAGATACGCAGTATTTT.

V and J are TRBV4-1 and TRBJ2-1, with D possibly being TRBD1 (5 bases). In germline, CDR1 is MGHRA, CDR2 YSYEKL. There are 15 residues in the CDR3. V was trimmed by 0 bases and J by 8 bases, leaving 14 bases between them. CDR3 residues: CASSQEPSGWDEQFF. CDR3 coding DNA: TGCGCCAGCAGCCAAGAACCGTCAGGGTGGGATGAGCAGTTCTTC.

The chain carries TRBV7-6 and TRBJ2-7, with D perhaps TRBD2 (6 bases). The CDR3 spans 13 residues. V gave up 5 bases and J gave up 7 bases, with 15 bases separating them. CDR1 is SGHVS, CDR2 FNYEAQ, per germline. The CDR3 DNA reads TGTGCCAGCAGCCCAGGGACTTCCGCGGAGCAGTACTTC. This sequence encodes CASSPGTSAEQYF. Full variable domain (outside the CDR3, taken from reference TRBV7-6 and TRBJ2-7): GAGVSQSPRYKVTKRGQDVALRCDPISGHVSLYWYRQALGQGPEFLTYFNYEAQQDKSGLPNDRFSAERPEGSISTLTIQRTEQRDSAMYRCASSPGTSAEQYFGPGTRLTVT.

This chain uses TRBV5-1 with TRBJ1-2; D not resolved. The CDR3 is 14 residues long. CDR1 and CDR2 (germline): SGHRS, YFSETQ. The ends were cut back, 0 bases at V and 6 bases at J, with 12 bases in the middle. CDR3 sequence reads: CASSLGSRLDGYTF. The CDR3 nucleotides are TGCGCCAGCAGCTTGGGTTCTAGATTAGATGGCTACACCTTC.

This clone was observed a single time. This CDR3 is CASSPARGTGVNQPQHF. CDR3 coding DNA: TGTGCCAGCTCACCAGCCCGCGGGACAGGGGTCAATCAGCCCCAGCATTTT. The gene calls are TRBV18 and TRBJ1-5; 10 bases are shared with TRBD1. Germline V gene lookup returns CDR1 KGHSH and CDR2 LQKENI. The CDR3 sequence is 17 residues long. The V and J ends lost 2 bases and 3 bases, in that order; junction bases with no gene match: 7.

The CDR3 region has the DNA TGTGCCAGCAGTTACGGCGACAGGGCCGGCACTGAAGCTTTCTTT. This sequence encodes CASSYGDRAGTEAFF. V gene TRBV6-5 combines with J gene TRBJ1-1; 7 bases fit TRBD1. Germline V gene lookup returns CDR1 MNHEY and CDR2 SVGAGI. V trimming: 2 bases; J trimming: 4 bases; junction bases outside the gene matches: 7. This CDR3 region has 15 residues.

DNA of the CDR3: TGTGCCAGTAGTATTATTCTAGCGGACTACTACGAGCAGTACTTC. Translation: CASSIILADYYEQYF. The chain carries TRBV19 and TRBJ2-7, with 7 positions matching TRBD2. The germline V gene encodes CDR1 LNHDA and CDR2 SQIVND (reference sequence). This CDR3 spans 15 amino acids. The V and J ends lost 3 bases and 3 bases, in that order; junction bases with no gene match: 8.

This clone was detected only once. Here the CDR3 DNA reads TGTGCCAGCAGGACAGGAACCTACGAGCAGTACTTC. This codes for CASRTGTYEQYF. The V and J genes are TRBV2 and TRBJ2-7; maybe TRBD1 (6 bases). Germline lookup yields CDR1 SNHLY and CDR2 FYNNEI. There are 12 residues in the CDR3. Trimming took 6 bases from V and 2 from J, leaving 8 bases between them.

The table lists this clone with a count of one. The rearrangement links TRBV5-1 to TRBJ2-6; tentative D call: TRBD2 (5 bases). Trimming stripped 4 bases from V and 0 bases from J, with 5 bases between. The CDR3 totals 14 residues. CDR1 is SGHRS and CDR2 is YFSETQ in the germline V gene. The CDR3 bases are TGCGCCAGCAGCGAGGGCTCTGGGGCCAACGTCCTGACTTTC. Protein sequence: CASSEGSGANVLTF.